This T cell receptor beta chain was identified in a study of blood T cells in healthy people across ages. Donation came from healthy Caucasian individuals in Russia who were aged about 6 to 95. In germline, CDR1 is SEHNR, CDR2 FQNEAQ (reference sequence). V shed 1 base and J shed 5 bases, with 14 bases lying between them. This CDR3 has 15 residues. It was with a sample-barcoded 5' primer and a J-beta primer mix that a second PCR of roughly 7 to 12 cycles was run. MiXCR, run by TCRdb on the 5' RACE reads, gives a single entry per CDR3 protein. The repertoire holds 920,000 or so distinct CDR3 sequences, roughly 45% seen once, with approximately 19% in the top ten. The study's findings and limits: Total diversity from one million sequenced T cells was likely underestimated. Diversity of TCR beta per million T cells declined in a roughly linear way with age.

Of note for this clonotype: Its antigen is as yet unknown.

The rearrangement uses TRBV7-9 and TRBJ1-1, with D perhaps matching TRBD1 (5 bases). This receptor was obtained from a woman aged 60 to 75 in good health. Material: blood. CDR3 protein: CASSLVGTPATEAFF. Written as DNA, the CDR3 is TGTGCCAGCAGCTTAGTGGGGACCCCCGCGACTGAAGCTTTCTTT.